The 27 T cell receptor beta chains given below trace back to one sample, sequenced in a study of Tregs in tolerant kidney transplant recipients. The repertoire was sequenced with immunoSEQ multiplex PCR; TCRdb's copy has only in-frame clones and lacks some. The sample contains over 60,000 clones, roughly 98% of which appear only once. Sequences were derived from CD4+ T cells from blood, sampled before the transplant. Receptors originate from a human donor who received a combined kidney and bone marrow transplant.

The chain employs TRBV7-6 and TRBJ2-7, with a tentative D call TRBD1 (5 bases). Germline CDR1 reads SGHVS; CDR2 reads FNYEAQ. This CDR3 is built from 17 residues. V dropped 4 bases and J dropped 5 bases, with 24 bases sitting between them. CDR3: CASSSISPITGFHEQYF. CDR3 DNA sequence: TGTGCCAGCAGCTCTATTAGCCCAATTACAGGATTCCACGAGCAGTACTTC.

The chain carries TRBV6-1 and TRBJ2-6; 9 bases are shared with TRBD1. V gave up 2 bases and J gave up 4 bases; unmatched junction bases: 6. The CDR3 loop spans 17 amino acids. The germline V gene has CDR1 MNHNS and CDR2 SASEGT. Here the CDR3 reads CASSERQGVRGANVLTF. CDR3 nucleotides: TGTGCCAGCAGTGAAAGACAGGGGGTAAGAGGGGCCAACGTCCTGACTTTC.

The chain joins TRBV5-1 to TRBJ2-1, with a possible D match to TRBD2 (5 bases). The CDR3 runs to 18 residues. Trimming took off 0 bases at V and 0 bases at J, with 16 bases between the two ends. In germline, CDR1 is SGHRS, CDR2 YFSETQ. In DNA, the CDR3 is TGCGCCAGCAGCTTGGAAGGACTCGCCCTCAGCTCCTACAATGAGCAGTTCTTC. It specifies CASSLEGLALSSYNEQFF.

The rearrangement uses TRBV27 and TRBJ2-7; 9 bases agree with TRBD1. Germline CDR1 is MNHEY and CDR2 is SMNVEV (reference sequence). The CDR3 runs 16 residues. V was clipped by 5 bases and J by 0 bases; unmatched bases: 8. The CDR3 nucleotides read TGTGCCAGCAGTACCGGACAGGGGATTATCTCCTACGAGCAGTACTTC. Translation: CASSTGQGIISYEQYF.

J is TRBJ1-2 and V is TRBV4-3; no firm D call. Germline CDR1 and CDR2: LGHNA and YSLEER. V shed 2 bases and J shed 3 bases, with 7 bases lying between them. The CDR3 contains 13 residues. Written as DNA, the CDR3 is TGCGCCAGCAGCCAAAAGCTTGACTATGGCTACACCTTC. Translation gives CASSQKLDYGYTF.

This chain links TRBV30 with TRBJ1-1; D might be TRBD1 (6 bases). CDR3 size: 16 residues. V was shortened by 2 bases and J by 0 bases, with 16 bases between the two germline ends. CDR1 is GTSNPN, CDR2 SVGIG, per germline (reference sequence). CDR3 protein: CAWSSNRVGVNTEAFF. CDR3 DNA: TGTGCCTGGAGTTCGAACAGGGTAGGGGTGAACACTGAAGCTTTCTTT.

V gene TRBV5-1 combines with J gene TRBJ2-1; D call uncertain. This CDR3 has 15 residues. The germline V gene has CDR1 SGHRS and CDR2 YFSETQ. V gave up 3 bases and J gave up 0 bases, with 10 bases separating them. CDR3 residues: CASSSGNPSYNEQFF. Here the CDR3 DNA reads TGCGCCAGCAGCTCAGGAAATCCCTCCTACAATGAGCAGTTCTTC.

The chain links TRBV25-1 to TRBJ2-1; TRBD2 matches 10 bases. The germline gives CDR1 MGHDK, CDR2 SYGVNS. The CDR3 totals 16 residues. With V trimmed by 3 bases and J by 4 bases, 6 bases remained unmatched. The CDR3 loop is CASSDDRTSGYNEQFF. The CDR3 DNA follows: TGTGCCAGCAGTGACGACCGGACTAGCGGTTACAATGAGCAGTTCTTC.

The V gene is TRBV7-2, the J gene TRBJ1-2; D not resolved. The CDR3 has 15 residues. V was clipped by 1 base and J by 4 bases, with 13 bases between them. Germline CDR1 and CDR2: SGHTA and FQGNSA. CDR3 region: CASSLGTATFYGYTF. CDR3 bases: TGTGCCAGCAGCTTAGGGACTGCAACTTTCTATGGCTACACCTTC.

The chain uses TRBV19 and TRBJ1-3, with D perhaps TRBD1 (5 bases). With 7 bases removed from V and 0 bases from J, the gap between germline ends came to 22 bases. Germline CDR1 and CDR2: LNHDA and SQIVND (reference sequence). The CDR3 is 18 residues long. CDR3 amino acids: CASNGGTKVLRSGNTIYF. CDR3 bases: TGTGCCAGTAACGGAGGGACGAAGGTTCTACGCTCTGGAAACACCATATATTTT.

The chain is built from TRBV10-3 and TRBJ2-7; TRBD2 is a possible D gene (5 bases). V was trimmed by 11 bases and J by 2 bases, leaving 16 bases between them. Germline-derived CDR1 and CDR2 are ENHRY and SYGVKD. This CDR3 is 13 amino acids long. CDR3 residues: CASKGRETYEQYF. The CDR3 DNA is TGTGCCTCGAAGGGAAGGGAGACCTACGAGCAGTACTTC.

This sequence joins TRBV5-1 and TRBJ2-1; D is unresolved. Germline CDR1 and CDR2: SGHRS and YFSETQ. Trimming removed 0 bases at V and 4 bases at J, with 5 bases between. The CDR3 loop spans 13 amino acids. The CDR3, as DNA: TGCGCCAGCAGCTTGGCGCAGTACAATGAGCAGTTCTTC. Translation: CASSLAQYNEQFF. The full variable domain, in which reference TRBV5-1 and TRBJ2-1 provide the parts outside the CDR3, is KAGVTQTPRYLIKTRGQQVTLSCSPISGHRSVSWYQQTPGQGLQFLFEYFSETQRNKGNFPGRFSGRQFSNSRSEMNVSTLELGDSALYLCASSLAQYNEQFFGPGTRLTVL.

The chain employs TRBV2 and TRBJ1-2; 8 bases map to TRBD1. The CDR3 covers 14 residues. Germline lookup yields CDR1 SNHLY and CDR2 FYNNEI. Germline trimming cut 8 bases from V and 6 bases from J; bases unmatched to any gene: 11. As DNA, the CDR3 is TGTGCCAGCGGGGGCCAGGACAGGGCGGATGGCTACACCTTC. Translating it yields CASGGQDRADGYTF.

Here the CDR3 DNA reads TGTGCCTGGAGCGTTGGGACAGGGCGGTACTTC. Its protein product is CAWSVGTGRYF. V usage is TRBV30 and J usage is TRBJ2-7; 9 bases are a match to TRBD1. This CDR3 region has 11 residues. Germline values: CDR1 GTSNPN, CDR2 SVGIG (reference sequence). The V segment lost 3 bases and the J segment 12 bases; nucleotides outside the gene matches: 6.

The chain combines TRBV10-1 with TRBJ2-5; D is unclear. CDR3 length equals 14 residues. The germline V and J ends were trimmed by 2 bases and 4 bases, with 11 bases remaining between them. The germline CDR1 and CDR2 sequences are WNHNN and SYGVQD (reference sequence). Written as DNA, the CDR3 is TGCGCCAGCAGTGAGGCGAGGCCTCCAGAGACCCAGTACTTC. It is translated as CASSEARPPETQYF.

The chain recombines TRBV30 with TRBJ1-4; the match to TRBD1 covers 8 bases. The CDR3 contains 14 residues. Germline assignment: CDR1 GTSNPN and CDR2 SVGIG (reference sequence). With 3 bases clipped from V and 3 bases from J, the junction kept 3 bases outside the gene matches. The CDR3 reads CAWSLTGANEKLFF. CDR3 nucleotide sequence: TGTGCCTGGAGCTTGACAGGGGCTAATGAAAAACTGTTTTTT.

The CDR3 here is CASSQSPGLETDEQYF. As DNA, the CDR3 is TGCGCCAGCAGCCAATCTCCGGGACTAGAGACGGACGAGCAGTACTTC. This sequence joins TRBV4-3 and TRBJ2-7; 8 positions agree with TRBD2. CDR1 and CDR2 (germline): LGHNA, YSLEER. V shed 2 bases, J shed 5 bases, and the junction held 11 bases outside the gene matches. The CDR3 runs 16 residues.

This chain joins TRBV19 and TRBJ2-5, with 7 bases that match TRBD2. J lost 0 bases, V lost 3 bases, and 10 bases had no gene match. The CDR3 length is 17 residues. Germline lookup yields CDR1 LNHDA and CDR2 SQIVND (reference sequence). The CDR3 coding sequence is TGTGCCAGTAGTATGTCTATCGGCGGGGGAGACCAAGAGACCCAGTACTTC. It encodes CASSMSIGGGDQETQYF.

The chain employs TRBV29-1 and TRBJ2-7, with a possible D match to TRBD1 (7 bases). Germline CDR1 reads SQVTM; CDR2 reads ANQGSEA. With 6 bases removed from V and 2 bases from J, the gap between germline ends came to 14 bases. The CDR3 length is 13 residues. CDR3 residues: CSVRAGGTYEQYF. For the CDR3, the DNA is TGCAGCGTACGCGCAGGGGGGACCTACGAGCAGTACTTC.

The chain is built from TRBV20-1 and TRBJ2-1, with D possibly TRBD2 on 5 matching bases. Germline V gene sequence: CDR1 DFQATT, CDR2 SNEGSKA (reference sequence). The CDR3 contains 11 residues. Trimming shortened V by 7 bases and J by 10 bases, and 14 bases separated the two germline ends. The CDR3 protein is CSVRRHWEQFF. The CDR3 bases are TGCAGTGTCAGGAGGCACTGGGAGCAGTTCTTC.

This chain joins TRBV7-2 and TRBJ2-7; 8 bases are a match to TRBD1. Trimming took 5 bases from V and 2 from J; bases not matched to a gene: 5. Germline V lookup: CDR1 SGHTA, CDR2 FQGNSA. The CDR3 loop spans 14 amino acids. The CDR3: CASSQWTGPYEQYF. The DNA of the CDR3 is TGTGCCAGCAGCCAATGGACAGGGCCCTACGAGCAGTACTTC.

About this clone: This CDR3 is also generated by other DNA sequences in the sample. The rearrangement links TRBV5-1 to TRBJ2-2, with TRBD2 matching 11 bases. The CDR3 spans 16 residues. The trim removed 2 bases at V and 1 base at J, leaving 1 base unmatched. In germline, CDR1 is SGHRS, CDR2 YFSETQ. CDR3 in DNA: TGCGCCAGCAGCTTCCTAGCGGGGGGGAACACCGGGGAGCTGTTTTTT. It specifies CASSFLAGGNTGELFF.

The chain uses TRBV25-1 and TRBJ1-3; TRBD1 might be the D (6 bases). Between the trimmed V and J ends, which lost 4 bases and 0 bases, there was a span of 13 bases. This CDR3 has 16 amino acids. Germline CDR1 and CDR2: MGHDK and SYGVNS. The CDR3 reads CASSAQGKRSGNTIYF. CDR3 nucleotides: TGTGCCAGCAGTGCACAGGGAAAACGCTCTGGAAACACCATATATTTT.

The chain combines TRBV29-1 with TRBJ2-1, with 11 nucleotides matching TRBD1. The germline CDR1 and CDR2 sequences are SQVTM and ANQGSEA. This CDR3 spans 14 amino acids. V shed 5 bases, J shed 8 bases, and the junction held 8 bases outside the gene matches. The CDR3 here is CSVWGGQGVDEQFF. The CDR3 DNA reads TGCAGCGTTTGGGGGGGACAGGGGGTCGATGAGCAGTTCTTC.

This chain joins TRBV7-2 and TRBJ1-5; D gene ambiguous. This CDR3 contains 14 residues. V shed 4 bases and J shed 2 bases, with 9 bases lying between them. CDR1 and CDR2 (germline): SGHTA, FQGNSA. The CDR3, as DNA: TGTGCCAGCAGCTCTACAGTAGGCAATCAGCCCCAGCATTTT. As protein: CASSSTVGNQPQHF.

The rearrangement uses TRBV25-1 and TRBJ1-1, with TRBD1 matching 8 bases. Looked up from germline, CDR1 is MGHDK and CDR2 is SYGVNS. With 5 bases clipped from V and 7 bases from J, the junction kept 12 bases outside the gene matches. This CDR3 has 15 amino acids. As DNA, the CDR3 is TGTGCCAGCAGTCCCGCCCGACAGGGGTGGGTTGAAGCTTTCTTT. It yields the protein CASSPARQGWVEAFF.

In DNA form, the CDR3 reads TGTGCCTGGAGGAGATTAGCAGACACAGATACGCAGTATTTT. This codes for CAWRRLADTDTQYF. This sequence joins TRBV30 and TRBJ2-3; no reliable D call. Germline V gene lookup returns CDR1 GTSNPN and CDR2 SVGIG (reference sequence). Between the trimmed V and J ends, which lost 3 bases and 2 bases, there was a span of 12 bases. This CDR3 has 14 amino acids.